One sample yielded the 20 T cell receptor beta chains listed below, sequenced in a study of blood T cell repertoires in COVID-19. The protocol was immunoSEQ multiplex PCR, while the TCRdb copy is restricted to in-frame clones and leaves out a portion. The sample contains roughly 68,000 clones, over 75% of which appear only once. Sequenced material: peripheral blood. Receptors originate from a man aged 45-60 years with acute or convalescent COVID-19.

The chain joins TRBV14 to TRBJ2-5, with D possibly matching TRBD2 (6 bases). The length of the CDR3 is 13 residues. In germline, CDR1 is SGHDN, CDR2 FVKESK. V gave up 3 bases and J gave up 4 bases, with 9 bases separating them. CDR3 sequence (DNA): TGTGCCAGCAGCCAGGGACTCGGAGAGACCCAGTACTTC. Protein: CASSQGLGETQYF.

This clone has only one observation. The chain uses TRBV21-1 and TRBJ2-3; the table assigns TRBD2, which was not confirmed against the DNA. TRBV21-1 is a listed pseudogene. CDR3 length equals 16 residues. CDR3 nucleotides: TGTGCCAGCTCAAGGGGACTAGCGGAAAGCACAGATACGCAGTATTTT. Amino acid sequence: CASSRGLAESTDTQYF.

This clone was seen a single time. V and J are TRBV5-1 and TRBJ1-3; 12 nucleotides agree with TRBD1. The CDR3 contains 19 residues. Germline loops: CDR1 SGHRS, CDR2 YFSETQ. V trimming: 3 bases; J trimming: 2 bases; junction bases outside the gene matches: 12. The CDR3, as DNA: TGCGCCAGCAGCTGGAGGGGGACAGGGGGCGAGATGGCTGGAAACACCATATATTTT. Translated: CASSWRGTGGEMAGNTIYF.

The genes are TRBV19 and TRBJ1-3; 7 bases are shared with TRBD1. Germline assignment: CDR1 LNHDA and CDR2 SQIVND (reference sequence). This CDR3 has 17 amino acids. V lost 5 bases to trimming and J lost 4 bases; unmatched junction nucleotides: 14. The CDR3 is CASSQIFRQGGGNTIYF. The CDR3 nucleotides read TGTGCCAGTAGTCAAATCTTCAGACAGGGAGGAGGAAACACCATATATTTT.

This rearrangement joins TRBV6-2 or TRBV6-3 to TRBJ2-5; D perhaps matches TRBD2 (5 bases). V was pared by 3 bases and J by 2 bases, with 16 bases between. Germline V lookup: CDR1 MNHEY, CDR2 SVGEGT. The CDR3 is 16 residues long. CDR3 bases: TGTGCCAGCAGTTATTCCGATCGGACGGGACAAGAGACCCAGTACTTC. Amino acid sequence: CASSYSDRTGQETQYF.

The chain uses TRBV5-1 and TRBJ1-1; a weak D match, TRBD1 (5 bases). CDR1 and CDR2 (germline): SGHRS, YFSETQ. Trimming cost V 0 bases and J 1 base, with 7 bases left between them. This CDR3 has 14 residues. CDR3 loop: CASSLEGWNTEAFF. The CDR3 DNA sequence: TGCGCCAGCAGCTTGGAGGGGTGGAACACTGAAGCTTTCTTT.

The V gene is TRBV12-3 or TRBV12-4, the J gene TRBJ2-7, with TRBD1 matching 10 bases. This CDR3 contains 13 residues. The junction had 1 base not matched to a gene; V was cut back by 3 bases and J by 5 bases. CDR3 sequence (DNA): TGTGCCAGCAGTTTCGGGACAGGGGACGAGCAGTACTTC. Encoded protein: CASSFGTGDEQYF.

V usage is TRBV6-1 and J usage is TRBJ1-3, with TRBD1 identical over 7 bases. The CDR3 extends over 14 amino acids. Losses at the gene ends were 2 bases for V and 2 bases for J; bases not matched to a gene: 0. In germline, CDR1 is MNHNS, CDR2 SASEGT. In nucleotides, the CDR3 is TGTGCCAGCAGTGAAAGGGGGCCTGGAAACACCATATATTTT. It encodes CASSERGPGNTIYF.

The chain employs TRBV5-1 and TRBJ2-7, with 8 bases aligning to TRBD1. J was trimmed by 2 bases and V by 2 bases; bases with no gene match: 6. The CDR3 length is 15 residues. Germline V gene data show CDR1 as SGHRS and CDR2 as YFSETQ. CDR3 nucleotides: TGCGCCAGCAGCTTTGCGGCAGGGGGCGCCTACGAGCAGTACTTC. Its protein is CASSFAAGGAYEQYF.

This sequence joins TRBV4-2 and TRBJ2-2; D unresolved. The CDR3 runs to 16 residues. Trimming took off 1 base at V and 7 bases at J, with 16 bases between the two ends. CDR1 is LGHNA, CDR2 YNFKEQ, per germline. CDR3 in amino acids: CASSQGRTENRGELFF. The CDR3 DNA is TGTGCCAGCAGCCAAGGTCGTACAGAGAACCGCGGGGAGCTGTTTTTT.

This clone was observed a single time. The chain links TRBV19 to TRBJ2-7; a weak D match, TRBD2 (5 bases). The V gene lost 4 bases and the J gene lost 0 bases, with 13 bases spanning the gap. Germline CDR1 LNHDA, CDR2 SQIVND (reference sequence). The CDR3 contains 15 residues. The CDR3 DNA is TGTGCCAGTAGTAGAAGAGACGGACTCTCCTACGAGCAGTACTTC. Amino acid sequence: CASSRRDGLSYEQYF.

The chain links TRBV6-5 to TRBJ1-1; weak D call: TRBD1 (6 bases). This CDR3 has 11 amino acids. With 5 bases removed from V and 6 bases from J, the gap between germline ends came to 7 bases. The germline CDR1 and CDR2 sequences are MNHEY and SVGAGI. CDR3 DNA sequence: TGTGCCAGCAGTCACAGGGCTGAAGCTTTCTTT. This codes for CASSHRAEAFF.

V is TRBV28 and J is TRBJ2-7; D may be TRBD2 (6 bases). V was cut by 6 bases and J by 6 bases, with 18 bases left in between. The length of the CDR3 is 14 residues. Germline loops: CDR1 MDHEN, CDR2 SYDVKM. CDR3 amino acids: CASSTTRLSFEQYF. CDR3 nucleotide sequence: TGTGCCAGCAGCACGACTAGATTATCATTCGAGCAGTACTTC.

CDR3 DNA sequence: TGTGCCAGCAGCTTAGCAGGGACAGGGAATGAAGCTTTCTTT. Translating gives CASSLAGTGNEAFF. The rearrangement joins TRBV7-9 to TRBJ1-1; the match to TRBD1 covers 9 bases. The trim removed 0 bases at V and 7 bases at J, leaving 3 bases unmatched. Germline CDR1 SEHNR, CDR2 FQNEAQ (reference sequence). The CDR3 contains 14 residues.

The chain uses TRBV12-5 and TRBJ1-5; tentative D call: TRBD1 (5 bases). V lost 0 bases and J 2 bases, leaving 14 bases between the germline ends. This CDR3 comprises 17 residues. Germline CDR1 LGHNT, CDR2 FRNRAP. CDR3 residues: CASGLVRPGVGNQPQHF. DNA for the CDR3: TGTGCTAGTGGTTTGGTACGGCCGGGGGTGGGCAATCAGCCCCAGCATTTT. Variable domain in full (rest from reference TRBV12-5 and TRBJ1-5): DARVTQTPRHKVTEMGQEVTMRCQPILGHNTVFWYRQTMMQGLELLAYFRNRAPLDDSGMPKDRFSAEMPDATLATLKIQPSEPRDSAVYFCASGLVRPGVGNQPQHFGDGTRLSIL.

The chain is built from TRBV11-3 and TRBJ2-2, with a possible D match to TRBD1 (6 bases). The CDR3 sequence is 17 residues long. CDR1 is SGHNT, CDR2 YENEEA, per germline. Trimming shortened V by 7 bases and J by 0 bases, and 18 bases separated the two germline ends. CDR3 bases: TGTGCCAGCATGCCCGTGGCAGGGGCGTCGAACACCGGGGAGCTGTTTTTT. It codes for CASMPVAGASNTGELFF.

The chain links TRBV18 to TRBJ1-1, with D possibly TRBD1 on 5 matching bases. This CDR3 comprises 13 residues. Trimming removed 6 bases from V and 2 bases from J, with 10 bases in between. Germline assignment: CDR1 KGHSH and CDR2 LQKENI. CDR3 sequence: CASSQQVNTEAFF. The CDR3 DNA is TGTGCCAGCTCCCAACAGGTTAACACTGAAGCTTTCTTT.

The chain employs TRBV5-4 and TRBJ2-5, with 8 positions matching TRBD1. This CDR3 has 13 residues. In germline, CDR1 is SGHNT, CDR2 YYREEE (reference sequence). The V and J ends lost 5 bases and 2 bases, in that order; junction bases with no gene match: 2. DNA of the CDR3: TGTGCCAGCAGGGGACAGGTTCAAGAGACCCAGTACTTC. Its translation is CASRGQVQETQYF.

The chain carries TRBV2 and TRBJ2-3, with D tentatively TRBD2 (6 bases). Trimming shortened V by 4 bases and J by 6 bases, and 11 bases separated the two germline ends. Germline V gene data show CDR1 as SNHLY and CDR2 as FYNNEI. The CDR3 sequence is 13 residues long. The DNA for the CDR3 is TGTGCCAGCAGTGCGGACTACTGGGATACGCAGTATTTT. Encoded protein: CASSADYWDTQYF. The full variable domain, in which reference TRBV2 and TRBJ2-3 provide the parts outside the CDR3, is EPEVTQTPSHQVTQMGQEVILRCVPISNHLYFYWYRQILGQKVEFLVSFYNNEISEKSEIFDDQFSVERPDGSNFTLKIRSTKLEDSAMYFCASSADYWDTQYFGPGTRLTVL.

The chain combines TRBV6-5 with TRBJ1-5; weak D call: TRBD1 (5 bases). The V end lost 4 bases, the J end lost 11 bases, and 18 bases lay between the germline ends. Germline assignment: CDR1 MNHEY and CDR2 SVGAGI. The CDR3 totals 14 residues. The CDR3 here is CASSFQGAPGTQHF. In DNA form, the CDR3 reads TGTGCCAGCAGTTTCCAAGGGGCCCCAGGGACCCAGCATTTT.